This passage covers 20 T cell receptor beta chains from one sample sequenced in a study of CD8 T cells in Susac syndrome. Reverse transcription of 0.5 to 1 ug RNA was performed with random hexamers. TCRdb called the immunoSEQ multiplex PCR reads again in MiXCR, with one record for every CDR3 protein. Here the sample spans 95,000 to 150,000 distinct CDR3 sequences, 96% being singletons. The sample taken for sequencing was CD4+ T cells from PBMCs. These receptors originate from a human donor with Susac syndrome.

The DNA of the CDR3 is TGCAGTGCTAGAGGAGGGTTAGCGGGTGCTCTTAAAAACATTCAGTACTTC. As protein: CSARGGLAGALKNIQYF. This rearrangement joins TRBV20-1 to TRBJ2-4; 7 bases fit TRBD2. Germline V gene sequence: CDR1 DFQATT, CDR2 SNEGSKA (reference sequence). Trimming cost V 1 base and J 4 bases; bases outside gene matches: 13. The CDR3 consists of 17 residues.

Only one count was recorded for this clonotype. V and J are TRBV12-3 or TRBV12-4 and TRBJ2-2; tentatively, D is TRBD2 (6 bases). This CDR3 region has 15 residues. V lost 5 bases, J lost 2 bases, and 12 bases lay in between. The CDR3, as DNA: TGTGCCAGCAGTGGAACCGGGAGAAACACCGGGGAGCTGTTTTTT. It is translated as CASSGTGRNTGELFF.

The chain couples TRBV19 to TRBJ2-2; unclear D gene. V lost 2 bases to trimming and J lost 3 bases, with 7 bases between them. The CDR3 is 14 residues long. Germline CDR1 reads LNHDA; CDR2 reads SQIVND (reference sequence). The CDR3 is CASSITGYTGELFF. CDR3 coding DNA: TGTGCCAGTAGTATAACCGGTTACACCGGGGAGCTGTTTTTT. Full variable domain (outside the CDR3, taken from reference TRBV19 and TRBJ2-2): DGGITQSPKYLFRKEGQNVTLSCEQNLNHDAMYWYRQDPGQGLRLIYYSQIVNDFQKGDIAEGYSVSREKKESFPLTVTSAQKNPTAFYLCASSITGYTGELFFGEGSRLTVL.

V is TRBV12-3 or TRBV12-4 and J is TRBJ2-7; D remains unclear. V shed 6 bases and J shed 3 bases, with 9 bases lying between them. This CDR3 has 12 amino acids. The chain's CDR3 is CASRNRDYEQYF. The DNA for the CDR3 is TGTGCCAGCAGAAATCGAGACTACGAGCAGTACTTC.

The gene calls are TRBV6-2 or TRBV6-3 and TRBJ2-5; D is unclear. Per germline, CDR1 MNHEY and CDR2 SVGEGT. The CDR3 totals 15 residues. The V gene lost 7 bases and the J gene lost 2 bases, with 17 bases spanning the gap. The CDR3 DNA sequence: TGTGCCAGCACTTCAAGTTTGCGCTGGCAAGAGACCCAGTACTTC. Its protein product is CASTSSLRWQETQYF.

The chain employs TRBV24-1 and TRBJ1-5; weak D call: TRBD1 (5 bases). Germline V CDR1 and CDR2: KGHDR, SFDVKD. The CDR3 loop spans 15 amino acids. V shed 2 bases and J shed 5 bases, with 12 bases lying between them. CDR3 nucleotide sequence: TGTGCCACCAGTGATTCGGCCAGGGCATATCAGCCCCAGCATTTT. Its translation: CATSDSARAYQPQHF.

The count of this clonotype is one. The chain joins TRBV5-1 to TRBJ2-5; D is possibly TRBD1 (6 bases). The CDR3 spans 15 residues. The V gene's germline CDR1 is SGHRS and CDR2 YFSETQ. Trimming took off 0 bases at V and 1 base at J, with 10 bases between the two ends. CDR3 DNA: TGCGCCAGCAGCTTGGGAGGACAGTTCCAAGAGACCCAGTACTTC. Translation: CASSLGGQFQETQYF.

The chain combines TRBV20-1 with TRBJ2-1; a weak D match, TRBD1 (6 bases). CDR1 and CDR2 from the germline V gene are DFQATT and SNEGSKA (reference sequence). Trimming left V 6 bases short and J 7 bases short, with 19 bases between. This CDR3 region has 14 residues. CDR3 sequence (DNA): TGCAGTGCGCGCTCAGGGGCCTCCTCAAATGAGCAGTTCTTC. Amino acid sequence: CSARSGASSNEQFF.

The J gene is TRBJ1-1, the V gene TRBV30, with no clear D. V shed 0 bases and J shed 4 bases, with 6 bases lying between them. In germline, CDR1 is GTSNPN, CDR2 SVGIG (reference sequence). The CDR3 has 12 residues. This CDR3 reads CAWSVWGTEAFF. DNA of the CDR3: TGTGCCTGGAGTGTATGGGGCACTGAAGCTTTCTTT.

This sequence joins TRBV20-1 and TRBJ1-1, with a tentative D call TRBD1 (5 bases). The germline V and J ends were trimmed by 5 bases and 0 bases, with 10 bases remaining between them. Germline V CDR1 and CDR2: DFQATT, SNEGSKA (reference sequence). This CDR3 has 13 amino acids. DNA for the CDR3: TGCAGTGCTTTGGGACCTATGAACACTGAAGCTTTCTTT. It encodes CSALGPMNTEAFF.

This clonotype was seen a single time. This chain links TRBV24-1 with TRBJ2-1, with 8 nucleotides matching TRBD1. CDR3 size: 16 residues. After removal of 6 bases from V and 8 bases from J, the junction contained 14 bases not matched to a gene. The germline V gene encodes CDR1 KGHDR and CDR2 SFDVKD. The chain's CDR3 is CATSSGRDRRFDEQFF. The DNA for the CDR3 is TGTGCCACCAGTTCGGGCCGGGACAGGCGCTTCGATGAGCAGTTCTTC.

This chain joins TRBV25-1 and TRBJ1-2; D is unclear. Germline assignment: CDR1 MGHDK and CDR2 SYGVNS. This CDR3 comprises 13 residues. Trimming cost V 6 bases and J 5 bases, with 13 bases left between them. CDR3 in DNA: TGTGCCAGCAGGGGCCAGGTGGGGTATGGCTACACCTTC. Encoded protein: CASRGQVGYGYTF.

CDR3 coding DNA: TGTGCCACCAGTGACTATTGGACGGATAATGAAAAACTGTTTTTT. This sequence encodes CATSDYWTDNEKLFF. The chain recombines TRBV24-1 with TRBJ1-4; no firm D call. CDR3 length: 15 residues. Germline CDR1 reads KGHDR; CDR2 reads SFDVKD. V lost 4 bases to trimming and J lost 4 bases, with 12 bases between them.

In DNA form, the CDR3 reads TGCGCCAGCAGCTTGGAAACGGGACAGGGCAAGAATGAGCAGTTCTTC. Translating it yields CASSLETGQGKNEQFF. The rearrangement joins TRBV5-1 to TRBJ2-1, with 9 bases matching TRBD1. The V segment lost 0 bases and the J segment 7 bases; nucleotides outside the gene matches: 8. The CDR3 extends over 16 amino acids. Germline V gives CDR1 SGHRS, CDR2 YFSETQ.

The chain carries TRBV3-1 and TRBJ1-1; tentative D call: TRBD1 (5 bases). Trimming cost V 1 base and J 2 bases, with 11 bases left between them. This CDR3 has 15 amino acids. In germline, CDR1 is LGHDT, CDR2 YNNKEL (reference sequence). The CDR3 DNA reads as TGTGCCAGCAGCCAAGTGGCGGGGCTTAACACTGAAGCTTTCTTT. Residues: CASSQVAGLNTEAFF.

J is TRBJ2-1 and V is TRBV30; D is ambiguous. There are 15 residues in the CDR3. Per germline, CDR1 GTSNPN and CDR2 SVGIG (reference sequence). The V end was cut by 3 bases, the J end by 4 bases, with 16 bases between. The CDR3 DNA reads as TGTGCCTGGAGCGTGACTGTCAAACAATACAATGAGCAGTTCTTC. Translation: CAWSVTVKQYNEQFF.

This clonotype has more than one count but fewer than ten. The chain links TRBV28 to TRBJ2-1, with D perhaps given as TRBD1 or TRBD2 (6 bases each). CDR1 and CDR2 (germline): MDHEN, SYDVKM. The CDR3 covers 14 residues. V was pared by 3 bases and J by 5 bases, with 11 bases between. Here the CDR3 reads CASSLTRGNNEQFF. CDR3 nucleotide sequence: TGTGCCAGCAGTTTGACTAGGGGGAACAATGAGCAGTTCTTC.

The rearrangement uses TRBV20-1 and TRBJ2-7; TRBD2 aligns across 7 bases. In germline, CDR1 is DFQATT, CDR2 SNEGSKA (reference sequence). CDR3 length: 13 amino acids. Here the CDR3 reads CSANGGSPYEQYF. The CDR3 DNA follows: TGCAGCGCCAACGGCGGGAGTCCGTACGAGCAGTACTTC.

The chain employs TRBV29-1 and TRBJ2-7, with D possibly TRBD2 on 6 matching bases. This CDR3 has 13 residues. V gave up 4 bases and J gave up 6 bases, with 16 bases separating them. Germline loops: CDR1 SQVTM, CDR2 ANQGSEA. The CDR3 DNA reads TGCAGCGTTGGGCCAGGGAGGTACGGCGAGCAGTACTTC. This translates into CSVGPGRYGEQYF.

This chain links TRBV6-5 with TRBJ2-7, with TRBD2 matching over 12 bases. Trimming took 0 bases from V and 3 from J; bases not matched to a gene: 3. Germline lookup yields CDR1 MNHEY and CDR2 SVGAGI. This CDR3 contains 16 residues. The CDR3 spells CASSYSRLAGDYEQYF. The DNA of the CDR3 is TGTGCCAGCAGTTACTCGAGACTAGCGGGAGACTACGAGCAGTACTTC.